One and the same sample provided the 15 T cell receptor beta chains below, sequenced in a study of blood T cell repertoires in COVID-19. TCRdb keeps only in-frame clones here, not all; method: immunoSEQ multiplex PCR. This table holds 490,000 or so clones, 75% to 90% found once. Material: PBMCs or T cells enriched from blood (not recorded which). Receptors were obtained from an older woman who had recovered from COVID-19.

The chain employs TRBV12-2 and TRBJ2-4; TRBD1 is the table's D call and was not checked against the DNA. TRBV12-2 is a known pseudogene. The length of the CDR3 is 13 residues. The CDR3 sequence is CASRPHAKNIQYF. As DNA, the CDR3 is TGTGCAAGTCGCCCCCATGCCAAAAACATTCAGTACTTC.

The V gene is TRBV4-2, the J gene TRBJ2-2; 8 positions agree with TRBD2. The CDR3 has 18 residues. Unmatched junction bases numbered 10, after V lost 0 bases and J lost 4 bases. Germline CDR1 and CDR2: LGHNA and YNFKEQ. The CDR3 protein is CASSQDLNAGGRTGELFF. DNA of the CDR3: TGTGCCAGCAGCCAAGATTTAAACGCGGGGGGCCGCACCGGGGAGCTGTTTTTT.

V usage is TRBV7-2 and J usage is TRBJ2-7; the D is unclear. Germline V gene sequence: CDR1 SGHTA, CDR2 FQGNSA. The V end was cut by 1 base, the J end by 0 bases, with 7 bases between. The CDR3 sequence is 14 residues long. CDR3 region: CASSLGLVSYEQYF. CDR3 in DNA: TGTGCCAGCAGCTTAGGACTCGTCTCCTACGAGCAGTACTTC.

The V call is TRBV5-1, the J call TRBJ1-1; the D gene is possibly TRBD1 (6 bases). V was clipped by 4 bases and J by 2 bases, with 12 bases between them. The germline CDR1 and CDR2 sequences are SGHRS and YFSETQ. CDR3 length: 14 residues. As DNA, the CDR3 is TGCGCCAGCAGCGACGACAGGACCAACACTGAAGCTTTCTTT. It is translated as CASSDDRTNTEAFF.

The V call is TRBV5-1, the J call TRBJ2-3; 7 nucleotides line up with TRBD2. This CDR3 spans 16 amino acids. The V and J ends lost 0 bases and 1 base, in that order; junction bases with no gene match: 5. Germline V lookup: CDR1 SGHRS, CDR2 YFSETQ. CDR3 sequence (DNA): TGCGCCAGCAGCTTGGAGCGGGGTATTGGCACAGATACGCAGTATTTT. Its protein is CASSLERGIGTDTQYF. Full variable domain (outside the CDR3, taken from reference TRBV5-1 and TRBJ2-3): KAGVTQTPRYLIKTRGQQVTLSCSPISGHRSVSWYQQTPGQGLQFLFEYFSETQRNKGNFPGRFSGRQFSNSRSEMNVSTLELGDSALYLCASSLERGIGTDTQYFGPGTRLTVL.

This CDR3 is CASSRGPGELFF. CDR3 nucleotides: TGTGCCAGCAGTCGAGGGCCCGGGGAGCTGTTTTTT. This sequence joins TRBV6-5 and TRBJ2-2, with D possibly TRBD2 on 5 matching bases. V was shortened by 5 bases and J by 6 bases, with 7 bases between the two germline ends. Germline V lookup: CDR1 MNHEY, CDR2 SVGAGI. The CDR3 spans 12 residues.

The chain links TRBV6-5 to TRBJ2-7; D is perhaps TRBD1 (6 bases). V was clipped by 7 bases and J by 1 base, with 8 bases between them. Germline CDR1 is MNHEY and CDR2 is SVGAGI. The CDR3 contains 12 residues. CDR3 DNA: TGTGCCAGCACCACAGGGTCCTACGAGCAGTACGTC. It is translated as CASTTGSYEQYV.

The CDR3 loop reads CASGPTGGVTDTQYF. CDR3 bases: TGTGCTAGTGGTCCCACGGGCGGGGTCACAGATACGCAGTATTTT. This sequence joins TRBV12-5 and TRBJ2-3, with D possibly TRBD2 on 6 matching bases. The V gene's germline CDR1 is LGHNT and CDR2 FRNRAP. Trimming took 5 bases from V and 2 from J, leaving 14 bases between them. The CDR3 contains 15 residues. Filled out from reference TRBV12-5 and TRBJ2-3, the complete variable domain reads DARVTQTPRHKVTEMGQEVTMRCQPILGHNTVFWYRQTMMQGLELLAYFRNRAPLDDSGMPKDRFSAEMPDATLATLKIQPSEPRDSAVYFCASGPTGGVTDTQYFGPGTRLTVL.

The chain carries TRBV30 and TRBJ2-2; perhaps TRBD1 as D (6 bases). The CDR3 covers 13 residues. In germline, CDR1 is GTSNPN, CDR2 SVGIG (reference sequence). Trimming shortened V by 2 bases and J by 7 bases, and 11 bases separated the two germline ends. The CDR3 sequence is CAWSRQVSGELFF. The CDR3 DNA sequence: TGTGCCTGGAGTCGACAGGTCAGCGGGGAGCTGTTTTTT. The full variable domain, its missing parts supplied by reference TRBV30 and TRBJ2-2, is SQTIHQWPATLVQPVGSPLSLECTVEGTSNPNLYWYRQAAGRGLQLLFYSVGIGQISSEVPQNLSASRPQDRQFILSSKKLLLSDSGFYLCAWSRQVSGELFFGEGSRLTVL.

Here the CDR3 reads CASSQDPSGLTSTDTQYF. For the CDR3, the DNA is TGCGCCAGCAGCCAAGATCCTAGCGGCCTAACTAGCACAGATACGCAGTATTTT. The chain combines TRBV4-1 with TRBJ2-3, with TRBD2 identical over 7 bases. Unmatched junction bases numbered 9, after V lost 0 bases and J lost 0 bases. The CDR3 consists of 18 residues. Germline CDR1 is MGHRA and CDR2 is YSYEKL.

The chain combines TRBV3-1 (or the pseudogene TRBV3-2) with TRBJ2-5; D unclear. The V gene lost 1 base and the J gene lost 11 bases, with 11 bases spanning the gap. The CDR3 has 12 amino acids. Germline assignment: CDR1 LGHDT and CDR2 YNNKEL (reference sequence). The CDR3 region is CASSQVRGLQYF. Written as DNA, the CDR3 is TGTGCCAGCAGCCAAGTCCGAGGCCTTCAGTACTTC.

CDR3: CASSQGSGQYNSPLHF. As DNA, the CDR3 is TGTGCCAGCAGCCAAGGCTCGGGACAGTATAATTCACCCCTCCACTTT. The chain employs TRBV3-1 (or the pseudogene TRBV3-2) and TRBJ1-6, with TRBD1 matching 7 bases. The V gene's germline CDR1 is LGHDT and CDR2 YNNKEL (reference sequence). V gave up 1 base and J gave up 4 bases; unmatched junction bases: 4. The CDR3 spans 16 residues.

This clone was seen only once. The chain links TRBV3-1 (or the pseudogene TRBV3-2) to TRBJ2-2; D is possibly TRBD1 (5 bases). The germline V gene encodes CDR1 LGHDT and CDR2 YNNKEL (reference sequence). The length of the CDR3 is 15 residues. V shed 2 bases and J shed 4 bases, with 11 bases lying between them. The CDR3 DNA is TGTGCCAGCAGCCAACAGGGTGGCGGCACCGGGGAGCTGTTTTTT. It encodes CASSQQGGGTGELFF.

This chain connects TRBV3-1 (or the pseudogene TRBV3-2) to TRBJ2-1; tentative D call: TRBD2 (7 bases). Trimming took 1 base from V and 9 from J, leaving 19 bases between them. Per the germline V gene, CDR1 is LGHDT and CDR2 is YNNKEL (reference sequence). This CDR3 is built from 16 residues. CDR3 region: CASSQGPGGVSREQFF. CDR3 DNA sequence: TGTGCCAGCAGCCAAGGCCCGGGGGGCGTCAGTCGTGAGCAGTTCTTC.

The CDR3 coding sequence is TGTGCCAGCAGCTTAGATACCTGGCACTACACCTTC. It specifies CASSLDTWHYTF. The chain carries TRBV7-9 and TRBJ1-2; D is undetermined. Looked up from germline, CDR1 is SEHNR and CDR2 is FQNEAQ (reference sequence). The germline V and J ends were trimmed by 1 base and 10 bases, with 10 bases remaining between them. The CDR3 spans 12 residues.